This passage covers 23 T cell receptor beta chains from one sample sequenced in a study of blood T cell repertoires in COVID-19. The method was immunoSEQ multiplex PCR; TCRdb's version includes in-frame clones alone and lacks a portion of them. The table has 25,000 to 35,000 clones, approximately 84% seen once. Source material: peripheral blood. These receptors came from a woman aged 60-75 years with acute or convalescent COVID-19.

The CDR3 DNA reads as TGTGCCTGGAGTGTATATTTCGGGGGGAACACTGAAGCTTTCTTT. It specifies CAWSVYFGGNTEAFF. The gene calls are TRBV30 and TRBJ1-1, with D maybe TRBD1 (5 bases). Looked up from germline, CDR1 is GTSNPN and CDR2 is SVGIG (reference sequence). The CDR3 totals 15 residues. V lost 0 bases and J lost 1, with 12 bases in between.

This rearrangement joins TRBV7-2 to TRBJ2-7; 8 bases fit TRBD1. This CDR3 is 15 amino acids long. The germline V gene encodes CDR1 SGHTA and CDR2 FQGNSA. The V gene end was trimmed by 5 bases and the J gene end by 2 bases; junction bases not matched to a gene: 8. The DNA of the CDR3 is TGTGCCAGCAGCCCCTCTCGGACAGGGACCTACGAGCAGTACTTC. Translated, it gives CASSPSRTGTYEQYF.

The chain links TRBV24-1 to TRBJ2-1; D may be TRBD1 (6 bases). This CDR3 comprises 13 residues. V lost 4 bases, J lost 10 bases, and 13 bases lay in between. The V gene's germline CDR1 is KGHDR and CDR2 SFDVKD. The CDR3 is CATSDEQGREQFF. The CDR3 DNA follows: TGTGCCACCAGTGACGAACAGGGTCGGGAGCAGTTCTTC.

The chain joins TRBV28 to TRBJ1-2; TRBD1 matches 9 bases. Germline assignment: CDR1 MDHEN and CDR2 SYDVKM. The CDR3 has 16 amino acids. Trimming took 5 bases from V and 4 from J; bases not matched to a gene: 11. The CDR3 DNA sequence: TGTGCCAGCAGTGAGGAGGGTCGGACAGGGGTCTATGGCTACACCTTC. Translating it yields CASSEEGRTGVYGYTF.

The gene calls are TRBV7-9 and TRBJ2-6, with D unclear. The ends were cut back, 3 bases at V and 5 bases at J, with 11 bases in the middle. The germline V gene encodes CDR1 SEHNR and CDR2 FQNEAQ (reference sequence). This CDR3 is 15 amino acids long. This chain's CDR3 is CASSFEEFWANVLTF. The CDR3 DNA reads TGTGCCAGCAGCTTTGAAGAGTTCTGGGCCAACGTCCTGACTTTC.

Only a few counts were recorded for this clone. This sequence joins TRBV6-6 and TRBJ1-5; D is uncertain. From germline, CDR1 is MNHNY and CDR2 SVGAGI (reference sequence). V was trimmed by 8 bases and J by 4 bases, leaving 21 bases between them. The CDR3 spans 16 residues. CDR3 sequence reads: CASRSVDYSSNQPQHF. The CDR3 nucleotides are TGTGCCAGCCGATCTGTCGATTACAGCAGTAATCAGCCCCAGCATTTT.

This clone was counted only a few times. The DNA for the CDR3 is TGTGCCAGCAGCAATCAAGCGAACACTGAAGCTTTCTTT. Amino acids: CASSNQANTEAFF. The chain combines TRBV21-1 with TRBJ1-1. TRBV21-1 is a pseudogene locus. The CDR3 length is 13 residues.

The rearrangement uses TRBV13 and TRBJ2-7; a weak D match, TRBD1 (6 bases). Germline values: CDR1 PRHDT, CDR2 FYEKMQ (reference sequence). CDR3 length: 13 amino acids. The V gene lost 5 bases and the J gene lost 1 base, with 9 bases spanning the gap. The CDR3 loop is CASSRTDSYEQYF. CDR3 nucleotides: TGTGCCAGCAGCCGGACAGATTCCTACGAGCAGTACTTC.

This rearrangement joins TRBV7-9 to TRBJ1-6; D gene uncertain. Trimming shortened V by 5 bases and J by 8 bases, and 13 bases separated the two germline ends. CDR1 SEHNR and CDR2 FQNEAQ come from the germline V gene (reference sequence). The CDR3 loop spans 14 amino acids. Here the CDR3 reads CASSPGGGHSPLHF. The CDR3 nucleotides are TGTGCCAGCAGCCCAGGCGGCGGGCATTCACCCCTCCACTTT.

The chain couples TRBV6-6 to TRBJ1-5, with D unclear. Germline CDR1 and CDR2: MNHNY and SVGAGI (reference sequence). Trimming removed 4 bases from V and 7 bases from J, with 11 bases in between. The CDR3 sequence is 13 residues long. The CDR3 region has the DNA TGTGCCAGCAGTTCAATCAGTTACCAGCCCCAGCATTTT. Protein sequence: CASSSISYQPQHF.

The chain combines TRBV4-1 with TRBJ1-1; 7 bases match TRBD1. Germline CDR1 and CDR2: MGHRA and YSYEKL. J gave up 5 bases and V 1 base, and 7 bases lay outside the gene matches. This CDR3 contains 15 residues. The chain's CDR3 is CASSQVMAGGTEAFF. The CDR3 coding sequence is TGCGCCAGCAGCCAAGTGATGGCAGGGGGGACTGAAGCTTTCTTT.

The chain couples TRBV7-9 to TRBJ2-5; TRBD2 matches at 7 bases. Germline CDR1 reads SEHNR; CDR2 reads FQNEAQ (reference sequence). The CDR3 has 17 amino acids. V was clipped by 6 bases and J by 2 bases; unmatched bases: 15. Written as DNA, the CDR3 is TGTGCCAGCAGACCAAAAGCGGGGAGCCGCCAACAAGAGACCCAGTACTTC. Its protein product is CASRPKAGSRQQETQYF.

The rearrangement links TRBV12-3 or TRBV12-4 to TRBJ1-1; D not resolved. The length of the CDR3 is 13 residues. Deletions cut 6 bases from V and 1 base from J, with 9 bases between. The CDR3 nucleotides read TGTGCCAGCAGAATGACGGGGAACACTGAAGCTTTCTTT. Amino acids: CASRMTGNTEAFF.

The chain employs TRBV18 and TRBJ1-2; D is unresolved. Germline values: CDR1 KGHSH, CDR2 LQKENI. The length of the CDR3 is 14 residues. Trimming shortened V by 0 bases and J by 6 bases, and 11 bases separated the two germline ends. The CDR3 here is CASSPPTSRDGYTF. In nucleotides, the CDR3 is TGTGCCAGCTCACCACCGACAAGCCGAGATGGCTACACCTTC.

The CDR3 region has the DNA TGCAGTGCTAGAGCGGTCGACGAGCAGTACTTC. Translating it yields CSARAVDEQYF. This rearrangement joins TRBV20-1 to TRBJ2-7; no firm D call. The CDR3 covers 11 residues. Germline V gives CDR1 DFQATT, CDR2 SNEGSKA (reference sequence). V lost 1 base and J 5 bases, leaving 6 bases between the germline ends.

The chain is built from TRBV5-1 and TRBJ1-1, with D perhaps TRBD1 (6 bases). The germline CDR1 and CDR2 sequences are SGHRS and YFSETQ. This CDR3 has 14 amino acids. Trimming pared 5 bases from V and 9 bases from J, leaving 20 bases between. The DNA of the CDR3 is TGCGCCAGCAGTCCGGATGGGAACACAGGGAAAGCTTTCTTT. Protein: CASSPDGNTGKAFF.

The chain combines TRBV5-6 with TRBJ1-6, with D possibly being TRBD1 (5 bases). CDR1 and CDR2 from the germline V gene are SGHDT and YYEEEE. This CDR3 has 16 amino acids. The V and J ends lost 5 bases and 0 bases respectively, with 12 bases between them. The CDR3 sequence is CASRRGLSSYNSPLHF. CDR3 nucleotides: TGTGCCAGCAGGCGGGGACTTAGCTCCTATAATTCACCCCTCCACTTT.

This chain links TRBV4-1 with TRBJ1-6; D possibly corresponds to TRBD1 (5 bases). The V end lost 2 bases, the J end lost 6 bases, and 8 bases lay between the germline ends. The V gene's germline CDR1 is MGHRA and CDR2 YSYEKL. The CDR3 is made up of 14 amino acids. As DNA, the CDR3 is TGCGCCAGCAGCCAATTGGACACTAATTCACCCCTCCACTTT. It is translated as CASSQLDTNSPLHF.

About this clone: At one end the junction does not follow the germline gene, possibly because of a read error. The V and J genes are TRBV7-3 and TRBJ2-3; tentative D call: TRBD2 (7 bases). Per germline, CDR1 SGHTA and CDR2 FQGTGA. There are 15 residues in the CDR3. CDR3 protein: CASSLGGVGGDTQYF. In nucleotides, the CDR3 is TGCGCCAGCAGCTTAGGGGGGGTTGGAGGCGATACGCAGTATTTT.

This chain links TRBV7-3 with TRBJ2-5, with TRBD2 matching 8 bases. The CDR3 contains 16 residues. The germline CDR1 and CDR2 sequences are SGHTA and FQGTGA. The V and J ends lost 5 bases and 5 bases, in that order; junction bases with no gene match: 13. The CDR3 sequence is CASSPQSGLAGETQYF. The CDR3 DNA sequence: TGTGCCAGCAGCCCCCAAAGCGGACTAGCAGGGGAGACCCAGTACTTC.

The chain couples TRBV30 to TRBJ1-4, with 7 nucleotides matching TRBD1. Germline trimming cut 3 bases from V and 7 bases from J; bases unmatched to any gene: 5. Germline-derived CDR1 and CDR2 are GTSNPN and SVGIG (reference sequence). The CDR3 is 13 residues long. CDR3 region: CAWRGQKPEKLFF. In DNA, the CDR3 is TGTGCCTGGAGGGGACAGAAACCTGAAAAACTGTTTTTT.

The chain uses TRBV5-1 and TRBJ2-3; a weak D match, TRBD2 (6 bases). Trimming removed 4 bases from V and 3 bases from J, with 12 bases in between. Germline values: CDR1 SGHRS, CDR2 YFSETQ. The CDR3 has 14 amino acids. The CDR3 protein is CASSPTGRTDTQYF. DNA of the CDR3: TGCGCCAGCAGCCCCACGGGGAGGACAGATACGCAGTATTTT.

The chain uses TRBV18 and TRBJ1-1, with D tentatively TRBD1 (6 bases). V was shortened by 4 bases and J by 1 base, with 13 bases between the two germline ends. Per germline, CDR1 KGHSH and CDR2 LQKENI. The length of the CDR3 is 15 residues. CDR3: CASSQDSPRNTEAFF. CDR3 bases: TGTGCCAGCTCACAGGACAGCCCCCGGAACACTGAAGCTTTCTTT.